These 28 T cell receptor beta chains originate from one sample sequenced in a study of T-cell reconstitution after alpha-beta-depleted transplantation in children. Unique molecular identifiers were built into the TCRbeta library. TCRdb reprocessed the PCR reads with MiXCR, giving one entry per CDR3 protein. The sample carries fewer than 150,000 distinct CDR3 sequences, roughly 10% recorded once. Here the sequenced sample was PBMCs, mostly from graft donor cells, taken 180 days after TCRalphabeta/CD19-depleted stem cell transplant. The receptors originated from a girl under three years old who had a stem cell transplant for combined immunodeficiency, so the T cells may come from the graft donor.

V and J are TRBV5-1 and TRBJ1-1; no firm D call. Germline V gene lookup returns CDR1 SGHRS and CDR2 YFSETQ. The CDR3 contains 14 residues. With 0 bases removed from V and 5 bases from J, the gap between germline ends came to 11 bases. In nucleotides, the CDR3 is TGCGCCAGCAGCTTGGCAGGTCTGGCGACTGAAGCTTTCTTT. Amino acids: CASSLAGLATEAFF.

In its sample, this clonotype was seen a few times. For the CDR3, the DNA is TGTGCCAGCACCCTAGGAGGCGGGAATGAAAAACTGTTTTTT. It translates to CASTLGGGNEKLFF. The chain uses TRBV12-3 or TRBV12-4 and TRBJ1-4; D is undetermined. V lost 7 bases to trimming and J lost 5 bases, with 14 bases between them. CDR3 size: 14 residues.

This clonotype was observed a few times. The chain links TRBV6-2 or TRBV6-3 to TRBJ1-2, with TRBD1 identical over 8 bases. J was trimmed by 4 bases and V by 6 bases; bases with no gene match: 7. The CDR3 consists of 14 residues. Germline V lookup: CDR1 MNHEY, CDR2 SVGEGT. CDR3 amino acids: CASSTTGVRYGYTF. The CDR3 DNA is TGTGCCAGCAGCACGACAGGGGTCCGCTATGGCTACACCTTC.

The chain is built from TRBV7-9 and TRBJ2-5, with 8 bases identical to TRBD1. Germline loops: CDR1 SEHNR, CDR2 FQNEAQ (reference sequence). CDR3 length: 15 amino acids. Trimming at V came to 3 bases and at J to 1 base, leaving 4 bases not matched to a gene. As DNA, the CDR3 is TGTGCCAGCAGCTTCGACAGGGGCCTCCAAGAGACCCAGTACTTC. Residues: CASSFDRGLQETQYF.

This clonotype was observed many times. J is TRBJ2-3 and V is TRBV5-6, with D possibly TRBD2 on 5 matching bases. Deletions cut 4 bases from V and 2 bases from J, with 14 bases between. Germline-derived CDR1 and CDR2 are SGHDT and YYEEEE. The CDR3 contains 15 residues. The DNA for the CDR3 is TGTGCCAGCAGCCCAGGACTTACAGACACAGATACGCAGTATTTT. Its translation: CASSPGLTDTDTQYF.

This clonotype occurred a few times. The V and J genes are TRBV20-1 and TRBJ2-5; a weak D match, TRBD1 (5 bases). The CDR3 consists of 14 residues. The germline gives CDR1 DFQATT, CDR2 SNEGSKA (reference sequence). V lost 0 bases and J lost 0, with 8 bases in between. The CDR3 bases are TGCAGTGCTAGAGATCAGGGTTACCAAGAGACCCAGTACTTC. Amino acid sequence: CSARDQGYQETQYF.

This clonotype was observed a few times. In this CDR3 the conserved last residue, phenylalanine or tryptophan, is missing, so a read error is likely. Because the CDR3's place on the DNA is in doubt, the DNA is left out and the CDR3 is given as listed by TCRdb. This chain connects TRBV14 to TRBJ2-7; the table names TRBD1, a call not compared with the DNA. The CDR3 length is 10 residues, termini included. Germline-derived CDR1 and CDR2 are SGHDN and FVKESK. The CDR3 is CASSQDAEGP.

This clonotype was counted between two and nine times. This chain uses TRBV5-1 with TRBJ2-1; TRBD2 aligns across 11 bases. The CDR3 is made up of 14 amino acids. V shed 4 bases, J shed 8 bases, and the junction held 5 bases outside the gene matches. In germline, CDR1 is SGHRS, CDR2 YFSETQ. The DNA of the CDR3 is TGCGCCAGCAGCAATAGCGGGGGGGCCTATGAGCAGTTCTTC. Protein product: CASSNSGGAYEQFF.

CDR3 nucleotides: TGTGCCAGTAGTATAGATCCAGGCTATGGCTACACCTTC. Encoded protein: CASSIDPGYGYTF. The V and J genes are TRBV19 and TRBJ1-2; D is unclear. The germline V and J ends were trimmed by 0 bases and 4 bases, with 6 bases remaining between them. CDR3 length: 13 residues. Per germline, CDR1 LNHDA and CDR2 SQIVND (reference sequence). Full variable domain (rest looked up from reference TRBV19 and TRBJ1-2): DGGITQSPKYLFRKEGQNVTLSCEQNLNHDAMYWYRQDPGQGLRLIYYSQIVNDFQKGDIAEGYSVSREKKESFPLTVTSAQKNPTAFYLCASSIDPGYGYTFGSGTRLTVV.

The gene calls are TRBV4-2 and TRBJ1-5; D unclear. In germline, CDR1 is LGHNA, CDR2 YNFKEQ. V shed 4 bases and J shed 3 bases, with 10 bases lying between them. The length of the CDR3 is 14 residues. CDR3 DNA sequence: TGTGCCAGCAGCCCTGGACTGATCAATCAGCCCCAGCATTTT. It yields the protein CASSPGLINQPQHF.

This chain links TRBV20-1 with TRBJ1-2; D remains unclear. CDR1 and CDR2 (germline): DFQATT, SNEGSKA (reference sequence). Trimming removed 4 bases from V and 2 bases from J, with 11 bases in between. The CDR3 covers 13 residues. The CDR3 region has the DNA TGCAGTGCTAACCCCAGGCCCAACTATGGCTACACCTTC. Protein product: CSANPRPNYGYTF.

Many counts were recorded for this clonotype. The J gene is TRBJ1-2, the V gene TRBV7-2; tentatively, D is TRBD1 (6 bases). Germline loops: CDR1 SGHTA, CDR2 FQGNSA. The ends were cut back, 1 base at V and 1 base at J, with 10 bases in the middle. This CDR3 has 15 residues. The CDR3 nucleotides read TGTGCCAGCAGCTTAGACCCGGACAGTAACTATGGCTACACCTTC. Translated: CASSLDPDSNYGYTF.

This clonotype has only one observation. The chain employs TRBV27 and TRBJ2-3; TRBD1 aligns across 9 bases. Trimming removed 5 bases from V and 1 base from J; junction bases left unmatched: 1. In germline, CDR1 is MNHEY, CDR2 SMNVEV (reference sequence). The CDR3 covers 14 residues. The DNA for the CDR3 is TGTGCCAGCAGTGGGGACAGGGGCACAGATACGCAGTATTTT. Amino acids: CASSGDRGTDTQYF.

The chain links TRBV7-2 to TRBJ2-7; possibly TRBD1 for D (6 bases). Germline V gene lookup returns CDR1 SGHTA and CDR2 FQGNSA. The CDR3 spans 16 residues. Trimming cost V 1 base and J 6 bases, with 19 bases left between them. Here the CDR3 DNA reads TGTGCCAGCAGCTTAGGGGGGCGACCCCTAATGAGCGAGCAGTACTTC. Amino acid sequence: CASSLGGRPLMSEQYF.

The V and J genes are TRBV4-3 and TRBJ2-7; D gene uncertain. V lost 0 bases to trimming and J lost 7 bases, with 10 bases between them. Germline V gene sequence: CDR1 LGHNA, CDR2 YSLEER. CDR3 length: 13 amino acids. The CDR3 DNA is TGCGCCAGCAGCCAAGATCGATACCGAGAGCAGTACTTC. It yields the protein CASSQDRYREQYF.

V usage is TRBV6-5 and J usage is TRBJ1-2; 11 bases map to TRBD1. The CDR3 is 14 amino acids. Germline trimming cut 4 bases from V and 5 bases from J; bases unmatched to any gene: 3. The germline CDR1 and CDR2 sequences are MNHEY and SVGAGI. The CDR3 is CASSLDRGLYGYTF. As DNA, the CDR3 is TGTGCCAGCAGTTTGGACAGGGGGCTGTATGGCTACACCTTC.

The V gene is TRBV15, the J gene TRBJ2-2; D remains ambiguous. Trimming stripped 0 bases from V and 6 bases from J, with 2 bases between. The CDR3 contains 12 residues. Germline CDR1 is LNHNV and CDR2 is YYDKDF (reference sequence). CDR3 DNA: TGTGCCACCAGCAGAGATGCCGGGGAGCTGTTTTTT. Amino acids: CATSRDAGELFF. Based on the CDR3 plus reference TRBV15 and TRBJ2-2, the full variable domain is DAMVIQNPRYQVTQFGKPVTLSCSQTLNHNVMYWYQQKSSQAPKLLFHYYDKDFNNEADTPDNFQSRRPNTSFCFLDIRSPGLGDTAMYLCATSRDAGELFFGEGSRLTVL.

A few counts support this clonotype. The V call is TRBV7-9, the J call TRBJ2-7; a possible D gene is TRBD2 (5 bases). Germline CDR1 and CDR2: SEHNR and FQNEAQ (reference sequence). The CDR3 runs 16 residues. V lost 4 bases, J lost 3 bases, and 19 bases lay in between. The CDR3 bases are TGTGCCAGCAGCTCCGTCTCAGCTGGAGCGGACTACGAGCAGTACTTC. Amino acids: CASSSVSAGADYEQYF. Full variable domain (outside the CDR3, taken from reference TRBV7-9 and TRBJ2-7): DTGVSQNPRHKITKRGQNVTFRCDPISEHNRLYWYRQTLGQGPEFLTYFQNEAQLEKSRLLSDRFSAERPKGSFSTLEIQRTEQGDSAMYLCASSSVSAGADYEQYFGPGTRLTVT.

In its sample, this clonotype was seen many times. This rearrangement joins TRBV29-1 to TRBJ2-2, with D tentatively TRBD2 (5 bases). The CDR3 has 14 amino acids. V lost 4 bases to trimming and J lost 2 bases, with 11 bases between them. The germline V gene encodes CDR1 SQVTM and CDR2 ANQGSEA. CDR3: CSVASGLNTGELFF. In nucleotides, the CDR3 is TGCAGCGTTGCCAGCGGCCTTAACACCGGGGAGCTGTTTTTT.

The chain joins TRBV4-3 to TRBJ2-4, with D hard to call. Trimming removed 1 base from V and 2 bases from J, with 3 bases in between. This CDR3 is 13 amino acids long. CDR1 is LGHNA and CDR2 is YSLEER in the germline V gene. The DNA for the CDR3 is TGCGCCAGCAGCCAAGCAACCAAAAACATTCAGTACTTC. Protein product: CASSQATKNIQYF.

This sequence joins TRBV3-1 and TRBJ2-1, with a weak D call TRBD2 (6 bases). Germline lookup yields CDR1 LGHDT and CDR2 YNNKEL (reference sequence). There are 14 residues in the CDR3. V was shortened by 7 bases and J by 6 bases, with 16 bases between the two germline ends. CDR3: CASTGTEAGNEQFF. The CDR3 bases are TGTGCCAGCACTGGAACAGAAGCGGGCAATGAGCAGTTCTTC.

The V call is TRBV10-3, the J call TRBJ2-3; D remains ambiguous. V lost 7 bases, J lost 2 bases, and 16 bases lay in between. The CDR3 is 15 amino acids. Germline V gives CDR1 ENHRY, CDR2 SYGVKD. CDR3 amino acids: CAITERHPNTDTQYF. Written as DNA, the CDR3 is TGTGCCATCACCGAAAGACATCCCAACACAGATACGCAGTATTTT.

V gene TRBV5-1 combines with J gene TRBJ2-5; D might be TRBD1 (8 bases). The CDR3 spans 14 residues. Germline V CDR1 and CDR2: SGHRS, YFSETQ. With 4 bases removed from V and 5 bases from J, the gap between germline ends came to 15 bases. As DNA, the CDR3 is TGCGCCAGCAGCCGTGGACAGGGAGGGGAGACCCAGTACTTC. Its protein product is CASSRGQGGETQYF.

This clonotype came up a few times. The V call is TRBV5-6, the J call TRBJ2-1; 9 nucleotides agree with TRBD1. Trimming removed 4 bases from V and 5 bases from J; junction bases left unmatched: 7. This CDR3 is built from 15 residues. Per the germline V gene, CDR1 is SGHDT and CDR2 is YYEEEE. DNA for the CDR3: TGTGCCAGCAGCGCCGGGACAGGGTCCCACAATGAGCAGTTCTTC. Translated, it gives CASSAGTGSHNEQFF.

The chain links TRBV20-1 to TRBJ2-5; D remains unclear. Trimming stripped 3 bases from V and 3 bases from J, with 5 bases between. The germline V gene has CDR1 DFQATT and CDR2 SNEGSKA (reference sequence). The CDR3 covers 11 residues. Here the CDR3 reads CSARGEETQYF. The CDR3 nucleotides are TGCAGTGCTAGGGGTGAAGAGACCCAGTACTTC.

This clonotype was seen only a few times. V gene TRBV6-2 or TRBV6-3 combines with J gene TRBJ1-2; no definite D call. The CDR3 is 12 amino acids. The ends were cut back, 7 bases at V and 6 bases at J, with 12 bases in the middle. Germline V gives CDR1 MNHEY, CDR2 SVGEGT. Here the CDR3 DNA reads TGTGCCAGCACCTCGGACCGGGATGGCTACACCTTC. It codes for CASTSDRDGYTF.

This chain uses TRBV6-1 with TRBJ1-6; 7 nucleotides line up with TRBD1. The CDR3 extends over 13 amino acids. Germline V gives CDR1 MNHNS, CDR2 SASEGT. The V gene end was trimmed by 10 bases and the J gene end by 8 bases; junction bases not matched to a gene: 8. CDR3 sequence: CATRTGMDSPLHF. In nucleotides, the CDR3 is TGTGCCACCCGGACAGGAATGGATTCACCCCTCCACTTT.

This clonotype was counted between two and nine times. The V call is TRBV10-3, the J call TRBJ2-5; the match to TRBD2 covers 7 bases. This CDR3 comprises 13 residues. Looked up from germline, CDR1 is ENHRY and CDR2 is SYGVKD. The V gene end was trimmed by 9 bases and the J gene end by 2 bases; junction bases not matched to a gene: 6. The CDR3 DNA reads TGTGCCATTCGAGCGGGGTCTCAAGAGACCCAGTACTTC. Amino acids: CAIRAGSQETQYF.